A selection of T cell receptor beta chains follows, all from one sample in a study of cytomegalovirus exposure and HLA in healthy donors. Sequencing used immunoSEQ multiplex PCR; TCRdb keeps in-frame clones, though not all of them. The table records around 170,000 clones, 65% to 90% of them present only once. The sequenced sample consisted of PBMCs. The source of these receptors is a man aged 40-49 years in good health and CMV-seropositive. CDR3s leave out the opening cysteine and the closing phenylalanine or tryptophan. Size tells how often a clone was seen (once, few, many) or the class of an expanded clone, and some rows leave it out.

CDR3 protein | J gene | CDR3 length | V gene | clone size
ASRTGGTATNEKLF | TRBJ1-4 | 14 | TRBV13 | -
ASSLEGKTYEQY | TRBJ2-7 | 12 | TRBV5-1 | -
ASSLRRQGIYGYT | TRBJ1-2 | 13 | TRBV7-6 | -
ASSIGPRQGRAKNIQY | TRBJ2-4 | 16 | TRBV19 | -
ASSEEGKAF | TRBJ1-1 | 9 | TRBV6-1 | few
AGSPLYAGGITDTQY | TRBJ2-3 | 15 | TRBV18 | -
ASSLYGTDTDTQY | TRBJ2-3 | 13 | TRBV7-2 | -
ASSPREQIQETQY | TRBJ2-5 | 13 | TRBV6-1 | -
ASSPRDRNTGELF | TRBJ2-2 | 13 | TRBV4-1 | -
ASSGDRRYTGELF | TRBJ2-2 | 13 | TRBV7-6 | -
ASSPQPGTGGLEGYT | TRBJ1-2 | 15 | TRBV19 | -
ASSFRTQEGNQPQH | TRBJ1-5 | 14 | TRBV19 | -
ASSWTGGNNEQF | TRBJ2-1 | 12 | TRBV7-2 | -
ASTSDWISNEQF | TRBJ2-1 | 12 | TRBV2 | -
ATSAYRPGNTIY | TRBJ1-3 | 12 | TRBV15 | -
ASSADSYSGEQY | TRBJ2-7 | 12 | TRBV10-1 | -
ASSPTGTTYEQY | TRBJ2-7 | 12 | TRBV7-3 | -
ASSSRPGVTSSYEQY | TRBJ2-7 | 15 | TRBV9 | -
ASSEGTANSPLH | TRBJ1-6 | 12 | TRBV2 | -
ASSLLAGQPISTDTQY | TRBJ2-3 | 16 | TRBV7-9 | -
ASSLGGRNEKLF | TRBJ1-4 | 12 | TRBV28 | -
ASSFSGRTGPLHYEQY | TRBJ2-7 | 16 | TRBV5-4 | -
ASSVGPVVDIQY | TRBJ2-4 | 12 | TRBV9 | -
ATEARAYEQY | TRBJ2-7 | 10 | TRBV6-6 | few
ASSSTLGSETQY | TRBJ2-5 | 12 | TRBV7-9 | -
ALNLGGTYEQY | TRBJ2-7 | 11 | TRBV30 | -
ASSDRVLDSPLH | TRBJ1-6 | 12 | TRBV6-1 | once
ASSLLTGGILYGYT | TRBJ1-2 | 14 | TRBV19 | -
ASSPDSNYGYT | TRBJ1-2 | 11 | TRBV19 | -
ASSSRGTDEKLF | TRBJ1-4 | 12 | TRBV6-5 | -
ASSPTGTMNTEAF | TRBJ1-1 | 13 | TRBV18 | -
AGSDQGQGYRTDTQY | TRBJ2-3 | 15 | TRBV6-7 | -
ASSPGGSYGYT | TRBJ1-2 | 11 | TRBV2 | -
ASSPSKPGAGELF | TRBJ2-2 | 13 | TRBV18 | -
ASSLPGARVDIQY | TRBJ2-4 | 13 | TRBV7-9 | once
ASSFSTSGGDSYEQY | - | 15 | TRBV27 | -
ATSKSGGAAETQY | TRBJ2-5 | 13 | TRBV6-1 | once
ASSIQTRELF | TRBJ1-4 | 10 | TRBV19 | few
ASSLGAGSEQF | TRBJ2-1 | 11 | TRBV7-7 | -
ASSTPQGSGYT | TRBJ1-2 | 11 | TRBV27 | -
ASRRTGTDTQY | TRBJ2-3 | 11 | TRBV6-5 | -
ASSSNPSGGRADTQY | TRBJ2-3 | 15 | TRBV6-4 | -
ASSSGTGGANEQF | TRBJ2-1 | 13 | TRBV27 | -
AINGESRLHSGANVLT | TRBJ2-6 | 16 | TRBV10-3 | few
ASSYSGGGRDEKLF | TRBJ1-4 | 14 | TRBV6-5 | once
ASSDRAGGPGQY | TRBJ2-5 | 12 | TRBV7-9 | few
ASSFGVGGADYEQY | TRBJ2-7 | 14 | TRBV5-4 | -
ASSSGQAGMYNEQF | TRBJ2-1 | 14 | TRBV5-1 | few
AISEGADTQY | TRBJ2-3 | 10 | TRBV10-3 | once
ASSLVAGGHTGELF | TRBJ2-2 | 14 | TRBV5-1 | -
SARAGHGYT | TRBJ1-2 | 9 | TRBV20-1 | -
ASRSQGTRNTIY | TRBJ1-3 | 12 | TRBV19 | -
ASSPGLKVAYGYT | TRBJ1-2 | 13 | TRBV6-5 | -
ASSLSSLTDTQY | TRBJ2-3 | 12 | TRBV27 | -